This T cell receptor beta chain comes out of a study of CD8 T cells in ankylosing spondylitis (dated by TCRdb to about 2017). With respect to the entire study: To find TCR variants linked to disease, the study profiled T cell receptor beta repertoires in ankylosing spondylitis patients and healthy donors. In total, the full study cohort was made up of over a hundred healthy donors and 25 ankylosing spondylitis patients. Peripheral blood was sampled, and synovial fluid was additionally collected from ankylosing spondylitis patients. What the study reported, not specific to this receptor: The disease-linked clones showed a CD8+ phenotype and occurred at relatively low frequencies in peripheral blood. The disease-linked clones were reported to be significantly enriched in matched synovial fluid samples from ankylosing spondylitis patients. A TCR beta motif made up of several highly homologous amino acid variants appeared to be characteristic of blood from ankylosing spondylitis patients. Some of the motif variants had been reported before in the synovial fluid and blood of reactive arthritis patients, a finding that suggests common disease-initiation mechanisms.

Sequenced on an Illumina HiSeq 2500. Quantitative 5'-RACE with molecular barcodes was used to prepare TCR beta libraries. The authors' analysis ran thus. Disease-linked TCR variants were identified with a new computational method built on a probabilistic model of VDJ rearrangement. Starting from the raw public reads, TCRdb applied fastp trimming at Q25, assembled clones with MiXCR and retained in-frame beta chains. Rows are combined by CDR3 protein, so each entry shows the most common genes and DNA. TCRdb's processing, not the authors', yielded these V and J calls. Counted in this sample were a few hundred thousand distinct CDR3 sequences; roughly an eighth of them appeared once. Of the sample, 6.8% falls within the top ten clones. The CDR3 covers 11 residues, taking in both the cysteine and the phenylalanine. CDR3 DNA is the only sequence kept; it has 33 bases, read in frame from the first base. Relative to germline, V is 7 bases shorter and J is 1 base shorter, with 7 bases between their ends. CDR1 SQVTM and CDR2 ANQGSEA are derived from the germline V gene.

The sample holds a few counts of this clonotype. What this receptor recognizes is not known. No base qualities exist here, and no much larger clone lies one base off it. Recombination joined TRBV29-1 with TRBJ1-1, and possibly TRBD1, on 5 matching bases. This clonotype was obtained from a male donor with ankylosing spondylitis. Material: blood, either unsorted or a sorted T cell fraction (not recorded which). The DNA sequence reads TGCAGCGGTCAGGGGAACACTGAAGCTTTCTTT. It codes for CSGQGNTEAFF.